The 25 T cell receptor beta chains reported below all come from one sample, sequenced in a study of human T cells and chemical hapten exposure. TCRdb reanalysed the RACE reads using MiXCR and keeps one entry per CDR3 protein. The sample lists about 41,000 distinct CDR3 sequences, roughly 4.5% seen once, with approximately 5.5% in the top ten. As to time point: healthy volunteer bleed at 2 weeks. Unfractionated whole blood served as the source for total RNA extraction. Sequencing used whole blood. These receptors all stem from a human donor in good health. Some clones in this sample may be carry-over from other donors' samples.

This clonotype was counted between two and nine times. CDR3 nucleotides: TGTGCCAGCAGCTCTAGAGGCCCTTCCTACAATGAGCAGTTCTTC. Encoded protein: CASSSRGPSYNEQFF. This chain links TRBV7-9 with TRBJ2-1; D is ambiguous. The V end was cut by 4 bases, the J end by 1 base, with 11 bases between. CDR3 length: 15 residues. CDR1 and CDR2 from the germline V gene are SEHNR and FQNEAQ (reference sequence).

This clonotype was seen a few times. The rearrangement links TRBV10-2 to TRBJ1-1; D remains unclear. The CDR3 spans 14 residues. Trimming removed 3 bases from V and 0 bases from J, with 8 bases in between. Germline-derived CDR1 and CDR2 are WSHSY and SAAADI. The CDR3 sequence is CASSEDGLNTEAFF. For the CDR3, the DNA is TGCGCCAGCAGTGAAGACGGACTGAACACTGAAGCTTTCTTT.

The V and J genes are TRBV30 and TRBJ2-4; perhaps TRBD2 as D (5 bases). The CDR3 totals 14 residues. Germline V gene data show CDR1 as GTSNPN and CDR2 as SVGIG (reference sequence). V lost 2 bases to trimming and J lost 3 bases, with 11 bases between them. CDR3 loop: CAWSLAGGKNIQYF. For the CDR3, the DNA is TGTGCCTGGAGTCTAGCAGGAGGCAAAAACATTCAGTACTTC.

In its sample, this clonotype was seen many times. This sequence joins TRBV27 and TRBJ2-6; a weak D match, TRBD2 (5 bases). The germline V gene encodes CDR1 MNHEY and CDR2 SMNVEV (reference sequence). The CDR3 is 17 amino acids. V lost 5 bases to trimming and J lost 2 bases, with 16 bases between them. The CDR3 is CASSAYGLNTGANVLTF. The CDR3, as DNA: TGTGCCAGCAGTGCTTACGGACTCAATACTGGGGCCAACGTCCTGACTTTC.

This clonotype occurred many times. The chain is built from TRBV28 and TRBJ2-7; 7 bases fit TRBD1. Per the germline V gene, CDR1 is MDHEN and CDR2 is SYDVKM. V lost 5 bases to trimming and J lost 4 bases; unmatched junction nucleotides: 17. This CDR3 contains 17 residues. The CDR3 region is CASSPSPLPGGLYEQYF. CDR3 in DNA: TGTGCCAGCAGTCCCTCCCCGCTGCCAGGGGGTTTATACGAGCAGTACTTC.

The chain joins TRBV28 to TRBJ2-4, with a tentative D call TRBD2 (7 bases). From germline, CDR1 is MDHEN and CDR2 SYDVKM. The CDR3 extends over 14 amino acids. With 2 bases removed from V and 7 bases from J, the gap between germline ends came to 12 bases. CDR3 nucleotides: TGTGCCAGCAGTTTAAGGAGGGGGGGGAACATTCAGTACTTC. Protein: CASSLRRGGNIQYF.

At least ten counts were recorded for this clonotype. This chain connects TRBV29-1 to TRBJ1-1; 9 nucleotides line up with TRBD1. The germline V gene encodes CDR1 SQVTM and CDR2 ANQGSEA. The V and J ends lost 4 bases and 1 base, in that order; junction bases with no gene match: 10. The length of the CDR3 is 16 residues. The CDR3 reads CSVGGTGKGANTEAFF. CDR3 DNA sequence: TGCAGCGTTGGGGGGACAGGGAAGGGGGCGAACACTGAAGCTTTCTTT.

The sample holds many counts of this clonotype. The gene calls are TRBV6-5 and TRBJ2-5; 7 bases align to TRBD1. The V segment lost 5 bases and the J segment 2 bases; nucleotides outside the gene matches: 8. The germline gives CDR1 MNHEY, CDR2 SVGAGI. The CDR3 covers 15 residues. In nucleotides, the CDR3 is TGTGCCAGCAGTGGGCTGGGACAGAGACAAGAGACCCAGTACTTC. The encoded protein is CASSGLGQRQETQYF.

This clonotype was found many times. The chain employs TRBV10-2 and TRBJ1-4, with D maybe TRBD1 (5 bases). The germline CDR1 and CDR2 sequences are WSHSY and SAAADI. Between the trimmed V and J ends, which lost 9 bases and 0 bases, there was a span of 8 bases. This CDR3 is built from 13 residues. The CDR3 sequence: CASGHSTNEKLFF. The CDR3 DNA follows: TGCGCCAGTGGACACTCAACTAATGAAAAACTGTTTTTT.

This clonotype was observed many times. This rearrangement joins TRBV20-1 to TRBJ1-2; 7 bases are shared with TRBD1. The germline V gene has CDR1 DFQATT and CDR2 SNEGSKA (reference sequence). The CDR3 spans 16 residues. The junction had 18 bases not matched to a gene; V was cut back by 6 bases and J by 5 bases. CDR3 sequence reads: CSAPGSGGQLRYGYTF. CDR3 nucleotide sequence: TGCAGTGCCCCCGGGAGCGGGGGACAGCTACGATATGGCTACACCTTC.

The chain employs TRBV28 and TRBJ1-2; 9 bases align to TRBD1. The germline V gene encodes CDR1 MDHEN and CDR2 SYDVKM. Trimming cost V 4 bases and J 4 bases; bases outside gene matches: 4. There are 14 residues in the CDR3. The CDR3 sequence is CASSSKGQGYGYTF. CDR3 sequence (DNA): TGTGCCAGCAGTTCTAAGGGACAGGGCTATGGCTACACCTTC.

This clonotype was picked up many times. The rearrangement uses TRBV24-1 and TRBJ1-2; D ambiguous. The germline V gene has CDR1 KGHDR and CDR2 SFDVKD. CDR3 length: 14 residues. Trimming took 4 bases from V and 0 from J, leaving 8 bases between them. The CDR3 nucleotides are TGTGCCACCAGTGAGGCCGGCGCTAACTATGGCTACACCTTC. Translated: CATSEAGANYGYTF.

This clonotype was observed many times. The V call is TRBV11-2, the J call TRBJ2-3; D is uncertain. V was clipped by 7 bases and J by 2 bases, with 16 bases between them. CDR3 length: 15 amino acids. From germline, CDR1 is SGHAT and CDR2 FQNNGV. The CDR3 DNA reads TGTGCCAGCACGGGCCGGGCAGAGATCACAGATACGCAGTATTTT. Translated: CASTGRAEITDTQYF.

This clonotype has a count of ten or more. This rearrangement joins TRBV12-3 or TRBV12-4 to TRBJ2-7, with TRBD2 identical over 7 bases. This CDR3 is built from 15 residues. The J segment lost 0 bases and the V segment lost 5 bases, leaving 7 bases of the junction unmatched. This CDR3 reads CASSLGASGSYEQYF. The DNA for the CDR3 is TGTGCCAGCAGTCTCGGGGCTAGCGGCTCCTACGAGCAGTACTTC.

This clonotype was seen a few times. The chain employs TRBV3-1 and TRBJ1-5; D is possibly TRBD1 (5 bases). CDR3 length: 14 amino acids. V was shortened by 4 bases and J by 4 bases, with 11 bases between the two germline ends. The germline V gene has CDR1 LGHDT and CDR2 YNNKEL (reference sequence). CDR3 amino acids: CASSPRGRNQPQHF. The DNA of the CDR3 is TGTGCCAGCAGCCCGAGGGGCAGAAATCAGCCCCAGCATTTT. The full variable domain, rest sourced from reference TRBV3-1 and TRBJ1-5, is DTAVSQTPKYLVTQMGNDKSIKCEQNLGHDTMYWYKQDSKKFLKIMFSYNNKELIINETVPNRFSPKSPDKAHLNLHINSLELGDSAVYFCASSPRGRNQPQHFGDGTRLSIL.

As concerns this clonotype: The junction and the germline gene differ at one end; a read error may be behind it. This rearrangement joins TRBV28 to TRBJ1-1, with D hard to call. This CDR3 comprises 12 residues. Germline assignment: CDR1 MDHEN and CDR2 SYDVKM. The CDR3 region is CASSLRRVEALF. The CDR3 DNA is TGTGCCAGCAGTTTACGACGGGTTGAAGCTTTATTT. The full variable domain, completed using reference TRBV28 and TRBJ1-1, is DVKVTQSSRYLVKRTGEKVFLECVQDMDHENMFWYRQDPGLGLRLIYFSYDVKMKEKGDIPEGYSVSREKKERFSLILESASTNQTSMYLCASSLRRVEALFGQGTRLTVV.

CDR3 residues: CASSLGVAGGVRSYEQYF. The CDR3 DNA reads TGCGCCAGCAGCTTAGGGGTCGCAGGGGGCGTTAGGTCCTACGAGCAGTACTTC. The rearrangement joins TRBV5-1 to TRBJ2-7, with 8 bases aligning to TRBD1. CDR1 and CDR2 (germline): SGHRS, YFSETQ. V gave up 2 bases and J gave up 1 base; unmatched junction bases: 14. CDR3 length: 18 amino acids.

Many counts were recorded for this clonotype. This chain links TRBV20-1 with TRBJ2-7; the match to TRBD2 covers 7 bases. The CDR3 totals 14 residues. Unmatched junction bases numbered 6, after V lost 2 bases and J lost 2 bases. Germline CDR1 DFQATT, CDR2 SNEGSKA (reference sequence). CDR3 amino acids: CSARSSGIAYEQYF. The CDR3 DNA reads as TGCAGTGCTAGATCGAGCGGGATAGCCTACGAGCAGTACTTC.

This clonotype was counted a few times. DNA for the CDR3: TGTGCCAGCTCACCGATACTAGCGGGGGAGCAGTACTTC. Its translation: CASSPILAGEQYF. This rearrangement joins TRBV18 to TRBJ2-7, with TRBD2 identical over 10 bases. The CDR3 loop spans 13 amino acids. After removal of 3 bases from V and 7 bases from J, the junction contained 3 bases not matched to a gene. The V gene's germline CDR1 is KGHSH and CDR2 LQKENI.

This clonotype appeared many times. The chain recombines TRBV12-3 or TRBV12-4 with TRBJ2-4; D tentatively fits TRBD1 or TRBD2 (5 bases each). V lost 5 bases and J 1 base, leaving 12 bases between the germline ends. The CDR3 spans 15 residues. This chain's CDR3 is CASSPQEGAKNIQYF. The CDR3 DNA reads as TGTGCCAGCAGTCCCCAAGAGGGGGCCAAAAACATTCAGTACTTC.

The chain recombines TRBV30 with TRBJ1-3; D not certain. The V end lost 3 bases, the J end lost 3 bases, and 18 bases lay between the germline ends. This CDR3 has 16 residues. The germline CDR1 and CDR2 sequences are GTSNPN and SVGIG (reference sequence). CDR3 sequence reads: CAWRAEIGHFGNTIYF. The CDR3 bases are TGTGCCTGGAGGGCCGAGATAGGGCACTTTGGAAACACCATATATTTT.

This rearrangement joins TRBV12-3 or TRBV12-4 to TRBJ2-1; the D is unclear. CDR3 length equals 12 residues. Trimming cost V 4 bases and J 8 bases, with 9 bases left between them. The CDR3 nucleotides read TGTGCCAGCAGTTACAACTCGGATGAGCAGTTCTTC. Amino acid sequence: CASSYNSDEQFF.

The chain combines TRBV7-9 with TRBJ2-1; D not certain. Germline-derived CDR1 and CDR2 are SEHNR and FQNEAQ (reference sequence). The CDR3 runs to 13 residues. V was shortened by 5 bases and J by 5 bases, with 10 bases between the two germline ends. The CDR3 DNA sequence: TGTGCCAGCAGCCCCTGGACCCACAATGAGCAGTTCTTC. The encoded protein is CASSPWTHNEQFF. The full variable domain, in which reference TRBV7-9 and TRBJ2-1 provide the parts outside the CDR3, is DTGVSQNPRHKITKRGQNVTFRCDPISEHNRLYWYRQTLGQGPEFLTYFQNEAQLEKSRLLSDRFSAERPKGSFSTLEIQRTEQGDSAMYLCASSPWTHNEQFFGPGTRLTVL.

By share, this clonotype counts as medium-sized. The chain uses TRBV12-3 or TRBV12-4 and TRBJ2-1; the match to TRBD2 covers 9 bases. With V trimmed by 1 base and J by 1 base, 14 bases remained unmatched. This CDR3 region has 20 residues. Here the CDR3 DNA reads TGTGCCAGCAGTTTAGGGGTTGTGGCGGGAGGGCCTAGGTCCTACAATGAGCAGTTCTTC. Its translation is CASSLGVVAGGPRSYNEQFF.

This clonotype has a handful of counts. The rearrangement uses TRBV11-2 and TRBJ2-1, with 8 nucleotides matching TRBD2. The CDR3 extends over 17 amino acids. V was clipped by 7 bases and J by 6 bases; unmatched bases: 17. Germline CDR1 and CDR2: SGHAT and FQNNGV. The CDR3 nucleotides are TGTGCCAGCACCCCAGTGGGGCGGGAGGTCTACTTCAATGAGCAGTTCTTC. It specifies CASTPVGREVYFNEQFF.